Below, 24 T cell receptor beta chains from the same sample are listed, as sequenced in a study of blood T cell repertoires in COVID-19. Data came from immunoSEQ multiplex PCR; TCRdb stores just in-frame clones and leaves some out. Among fewer than 85,000 clones listed, 90% to 95% were seen once. Sequencing input: peripheral blood. These receptors were obtained from a human donor in a cohort sampled during active COVID-19.

V and J are TRBV7-9 and TRBJ1-3; no firm D call. CDR3 length: 16 amino acids. The V and J ends lost 5 bases and 0 bases respectively, with 14 bases between them. In germline, CDR1 is SEHNR, CDR2 FQNEAQ (reference sequence). CDR3 region: CASSQTTADSGNTIYF. CDR3 coding DNA: TGTGCCAGCAGCCAGACGACGGCGGACTCTGGAAACACCATATATTTT. The whole variable domain, remainder taken from reference TRBV7-9 and TRBJ1-3, is DTGVSQNPRHKITKRGQNVTFRCDPISEHNRLYWYRQTLGQGPEFLTYFQNEAQLEKSRLLSDRFSAERPKGSFSTLEIQRTEQGDSAMYLCASSQTTADSGNTIYFGEGSWLTVV.

J is TRBJ2-7 and V is TRBV5-6; 7 bases fit TRBD1. The J segment lost 4 bases and the V segment lost 4 bases, leaving 14 bases of the junction unmatched. The CDR3 contains 16 residues. CDR1 is SGHDT, CDR2 YYEEEE, per germline. The CDR3 DNA follows: TGTGCCAGCAGCGTATCGACAGGGATGCGTCTATACGAGCAGTACTTC. It is translated as CASSVSTGMRLYEQYF.

This clone was counted once. This chain connects TRBV19 to TRBJ2-1; 12 nucleotides align to TRBD1. The CDR3 spans 17 residues. CDR1 and CDR2 from the germline V gene are LNHDA and SQIVND (reference sequence). The J segment lost 9 bases and the V segment lost 6 bases, leaving 15 bases of the junction unmatched. CDR3 nucleotides: TGTGCCAGTAGCAAAGGAGGTTGGGACAGGGGGCTTAGTGAGCAGTTCTTC. It is translated as CASSKGGWDRGLSEQFF.

CDR3 DNA sequence: TGTGCCAGCAGCGTAGGCCCCTCTCAGGGGGCACCTGGGGCCAACGTCCTGACTTTC. It is translated as CASSVGPSQGAPGANVLTF. J is TRBJ2-6 and V is TRBV9, with TRBD1 matching over 8 bases. CDR3 length: 19 amino acids. J gave up 2 bases and V 0 bases, and 10 bases lay outside the gene matches. In germline, CDR1 is SGDLS, CDR2 YYNGEE. Full variable domain (outside the CDR3, taken from reference TRBV9 and TRBJ2-6): DSGVTQTPKHLITATGQRVTLRCSPRSGDLSVYWYQQSLDQGLQFLIQYYNGEERAKGNILERFSAQQFPDLHSELNLSSLELGDSALYFCASSVGPSQGAPGANVLTFGAGSRLTVL.

The CDR3 coding sequence is TGTGCCAGCGGCAAAGAGGAATCTCCCTCCTACGAGCAGTACTTC. Protein sequence: CASGKEESPSYEQYF. The chain has TRBV5-6 and TRBJ2-7, with D unclear. The V end was cut by 7 bases, the J end by 0 bases, with 17 bases between. The CDR3 runs to 15 residues. CDR1 is SGHDT, CDR2 YYEEEE, per germline.

J is TRBJ1-1 and V is TRBV5-1, with 8 bases matching TRBD1. This CDR3 is built from 13 residues. The J segment lost 4 bases and the V segment lost 4 bases, leaving 3 bases of the junction unmatched. Germline CDR1 is SGHRS and CDR2 is YFSETQ. As DNA, the CDR3 is TGCGCCAGCAGCGTGACAGGGGTCACTGAAGCTTTCTTT. Translating it yields CASSVTGVTEAFF. Full variable domain (remainder filled in from reference TRBV5-1 and TRBJ1-1): KAGVTQTPRYLIKTRGQQVTLSCSPISGHRSVSWYQQTPGQGLQFLFEYFSETQRNKGNFPGRFSGRQFSNSRSEMNVSTLELGDSALYLCASSVTGVTEAFFGQGTRLTVV.

This chain links TRBV11-2 with TRBJ2-7; tentative D call: TRBD1 (6 bases). Germline V gives CDR1 SGHAT, CDR2 FQNNGV. V lost 1 base and J lost 1, with 14 bases in between. This CDR3 spans 16 amino acids. The chain's CDR3 is CASSLVLAGESYEQYF. CDR3 nucleotides: TGTGCCAGCAGCTTAGTGTTGGCAGGGGAATCCTACGAGCAGTACTTC.

This rearrangement joins TRBV11-2 to TRBJ1-1; 11 bases are shared with TRBD1. V shed 2 bases, J shed 3 bases, and the junction held 2 bases outside the gene matches. The CDR3 is 15 amino acids. Germline V gives CDR1 SGHAT, CDR2 FQNNGV. CDR3 sequence: CASSLRTGGYTEAFF. The CDR3 region has the DNA TGTGCCAGCAGCTTAAGGACAGGGGGCTACACTGAAGCTTTCTTT.

The chain recombines TRBV4-2 with TRBJ2-7; D perhaps matches TRBD2 (6 bases). V shed 0 bases and J shed 2 bases, with 14 bases lying between them. Germline loops: CDR1 LGHNA, CDR2 YNFKEQ. This CDR3 has 16 amino acids. The CDR3 here is CASSQDLGLQPYEQYF. The CDR3 DNA is TGTGCCAGCAGCCAAGATCTGGGACTTCAGCCCTACGAGCAGTACTTC.

The chain carries TRBV27 and TRBJ1-5, with D possibly being TRBD1 (5 bases). CDR3 size: 14 residues. Germline CDR1 reads MNHEY; CDR2 reads SMNVEV (reference sequence). V lost 3 bases to trimming and J lost 3 bases, with 9 bases between them. DNA for the CDR3: TGTGCCAGCAGTTTCTTAGGGGACAATCAGCCCCAGCATTTT. This translates into CASSFLGDNQPQHF.

The rearrangement joins TRBV29-1 to TRBJ2-7; 10 bases fit TRBD2. The V gene's germline CDR1 is SQVTM and CDR2 ANQGSEA. J was trimmed by 0 bases and V by 4 bases; bases with no gene match: 9. This CDR3 comprises 16 residues. This chain's CDR3 is CSVGGGSGGASYEQYF. The CDR3 coding sequence is TGCAGCGTTGGTGGGGGCAGCGGGGGGGCCTCCTACGAGCAGTACTTC.

The chain carries TRBV6-2 or TRBV6-3 and TRBJ2-7, with D tentatively TRBD1 (6 bases). CDR3 length: 15 residues. V dropped 5 bases and J dropped 3 bases, with 17 bases sitting between them. The germline V gene has CDR1 MNHEY and CDR2 SVGEGT. In nucleotides, the CDR3 is TGTGCCAGCAGTACACTTGGACAGCCTCACTACGAGCAGTACTTC. Amino acid sequence: CASSTLGQPHYEQYF.

This clone was observed a single time. The gene calls are TRBV7-9 and TRBJ1-1; TRBD1 matches at 8 bases. Germline V gene data show CDR1 as SEHNR and CDR2 as FQNEAQ (reference sequence). The V segment lost 0 bases and the J segment 3 bases; nucleotides outside the gene matches: 6. CDR3 length equals 16 residues. The CDR3 sequence: CASSLALTGEDTEAFF. The CDR3 DNA is TGTGCCAGCAGCTTAGCCTTGACAGGGGAGGACACTGAAGCTTTCTTT.

This chain joins TRBV24-1 and TRBJ2-5, with D perhaps TRBD2 (7 bases). Trimming took 4 bases from V and 5 from J, leaving 16 bases between them. Germline V lookup: CDR1 KGHDR, CDR2 SFDVKD. The CDR3 consists of 15 residues. CDR3 nucleotides: TGTGCCACCAGTGAATTTAGGGGGGGTGGGGAGACCCAGTACTTC. It yields the protein CATSEFRGGGETQYF.

The rearrangement joins TRBV14 to TRBJ1-2; D is possibly TRBD1 (5 bases). V was clipped by 0 bases and J by 6 bases, with 17 bases between them. Germline values: CDR1 SGHDN, CDR2 FVKESK. The CDR3 is made up of 16 amino acids. The CDR3 DNA reads TGTGCCAGCAGCCAAGAATTGGGGCATCGGTTAGATGGCTACACCTTC. Amino acid sequence: CASSQELGHRLDGYTF.

The chain links TRBV28 to TRBJ1-6, with D possibly TRBD1 on 6 matching bases. There are 14 residues in the CDR3. V was clipped by 3 bases and J by 9 bases, with 12 bases between them. The V gene's germline CDR1 is MDHEN and CDR2 SYDVKM. The CDR3 loop is CASSFETGFSPLHF. As DNA, the CDR3 is TGTGCCAGCAGTTTTGAGACAGGCTTTTCACCCCTCCACTTT.

Concerning this clone itself: A junction end diverges from the germline sequence, so it may reflect a read error. The same CDR3 arises from other DNA sequences in this sample as well. The V gene is TRBV9, the J gene TRBJ2-7; D ambiguous. The V gene's germline CDR1 is SGDLS and CDR2 YYNGEE. The CDR3 length is 15 residues. CDR3 amino acids: CASSVGHSTPYEQYF. The CDR3 DNA sequence: TGTGCTAGCAGCGTAGGCCACAGTACCCCCTACGAGCAGTACTTC. Supplemented by reference TRBV9 and TRBJ2-7, the full variable domain reads DSGVTQTPKHLITATGQRVTLRCSPRSGDLSVYWYQQSLDQGLQFLIQYYNGEERAKGNILERFSAQQFPDLHSELNLSSLELGDSALYFCASSVGHSTPYEQYFGPGTRLTVT.

J is TRBJ1-5 and V is TRBV19; 9 nucleotides match TRBD1. The germline CDR1 and CDR2 sequences are LNHDA and SQIVND (reference sequence). J gave up 8 bases and V 3 bases, and 8 bases lay outside the gene matches. There are 15 residues in the CDR3. CDR3 sequence reads: CASSILGTGREPQHF. In nucleotides, the CDR3 is TGTGCCAGTAGTATTCTAGGGACAGGGCGTGAGCCCCAGCATTTT.

The chain uses TRBV6-5 and TRBJ2-7; 13 nucleotides agree with TRBD2. Germline V gene data show CDR1 as MNHEY and CDR2 as SVGAGI. This CDR3 is built from 15 residues. J was trimmed by 2 bases and V by 6 bases; bases with no gene match: 4. This CDR3 reads CASSWGLAGTYEQYF. The CDR3 DNA follows: TGTGCCAGCAGCTGGGGACTAGCGGGAACCTACGAGCAGTACTTC.

The chain combines TRBV2 with TRBJ1-6; 9 positions match TRBD1. This CDR3 is 15 amino acids long. V gave up 6 bases and J gave up 7 bases; unmatched junction bases: 7. CDR1 and CDR2 from the germline V gene are SNHLY and FYNNEI. Here the CDR3 DNA reads TGTGCCAGCAGGCAGGGGACAGGGATAAATTCACCCCTCCACTTT. Translation: CASRQGTGINSPLHF.

The J gene is TRBJ1-5, the V gene TRBV27; a possible D gene is TRBD1 (6 bases). The CDR3 contains 12 residues. The V and J ends lost 5 bases and 9 bases respectively, with 11 bases between them. Looked up from germline, CDR1 is MNHEY and CDR2 is SMNVEV (reference sequence). CDR3 sequence reads: CASSPGGGPQHF. In nucleotides, the CDR3 is TGTGCCAGCAGTCCGGGAGGGGGGCCCCAGCATTTT.

This clone appeared a single time. J is TRBJ1-1 and V is TRBV19; perhaps TRBD1 as D (5 bases). There are 14 residues in the CDR3. Germline CDR1 LNHDA, CDR2 SQIVND (reference sequence). V lost 1 base and J lost 4, with 10 bases in between. CDR3 residues: CASSIAGGSTEAFF. The CDR3 DNA is TGTGCCAGTAGTATAGCGGGGGGGTCCACTGAAGCTTTCTTT.

V usage is TRBV6-5 and J usage is TRBJ1-3; tentatively, D is TRBD1 (6 bases). The germline V gene encodes CDR1 MNHEY and CDR2 SVGAGI. Deletions cut 8 bases from V and 2 bases from J, with 16 bases between. The CDR3 has 15 residues. The CDR3 bases are TGTGCCAGCGAAGAATTCGGGGGGCCTGGAAACACCATATATTTT. The encoded protein is CASEEFGGPGNTIYF.

This chain connects TRBV13 to TRBJ2-2; D is ambiguous. Trimming pared 3 bases from V and 1 base from J, leaving 6 bases between. Per germline, CDR1 PRHDT and CDR2 FYEKMQ (reference sequence). This CDR3 has 14 amino acids. This chain's CDR3 is CASSLVGNTGELFF. CDR3 coding DNA: TGTGCCAGCAGCTTGGTCGGGAACACCGGGGAGCTGTTTTTT.